The 16 T cell receptor beta chains below all came from one sample that was sequenced in a study of blood T cell repertoires in COVID-19. The method was immunoSEQ multiplex PCR; TCRdb's version includes in-frame clones alone and lacks a portion of them. This table holds about 160,000 clones, about 84% found once. The sequencing input was PBMCs or T cells enriched from blood (not recorded which). These receptors originate from a man aged 35-49 years who had recovered from COVID-19.

This chain links TRBV5-1 with TRBJ2-2; 9 bases are a match to TRBD2. The CDR3 spans 16 residues. Germline V gene sequence: CDR1 SGHRS, CDR2 YFSETQ. The V and J ends lost 4 bases and 6 bases, in that order; junction bases with no gene match: 10. The DNA for the CDR3 is TGCGCCAGCAGCACGGGACTAGCCACTCCGGCCGGGGAGCTGTTTTTT. Translating it yields CASSTGLATPAGELFF.

The chain combines TRBV18 with TRBJ2-7; 8 positions match TRBD2. CDR3 length: 14 residues. V dropped 6 bases and J dropped 4; count of bases not matched to a gene: 8. Germline CDR1 is KGHSH and CDR2 is LQKENI. The CDR3, as DNA: TGTGCCAGCTCCCCCGCGGGGGGTGATTACGAGCAGTACTTC. It is translated as CASSPAGGDYEQYF.

The V call is TRBV15, the J call TRBJ2-3; TRBD1 is a possible D gene (5 bases). From germline, CDR1 is LNHNV and CDR2 YYDKDF (reference sequence). The CDR3 runs 14 residues. With 0 bases removed from V and 5 bases from J, the gap between germline ends came to 9 bases. CDR3 sequence (DNA): TGTGCCACCAGCAGAGAAGGGGCTGAAGATACGCAGTATTTT. This encodes CATSREGAEDTQYF.

The gene calls are TRBV23-1 and TRBJ1-2; 7 bases align to TRBD1. TRBV23-1 is treated as an ORF (open reading frame) with a function not yet certain. V dropped 6 bases and J dropped 4; count of bases not matched to a gene: 8. The CDR3 extends over 14 amino acids. The CDR3 sequence is CASSRGNNLYGYTF. The DNA for the CDR3 is TGCGCCAGCAGCAGGGGGAATAATCTCTATGGCTACACCTTC.

The gene calls are TRBV6-9 and TRBJ2-7; D might be TRBD1 (6 bases). The CDR3 totals 17 residues. Germline loops: CDR1 MNHGY, CDR2 SVAAGI. The CDR3, as DNA: TGTCAACAACAGCCGGGTAGAAGGAAACAGGGTCCCTACGAGCAGTACTTC. Protein product: CQQQPGRRKQGPYEQYF.

This clone was counted once. The chain links TRBV5-4 to TRBJ2-3; TRBD2 aligns across 11 bases. Germline CDR1 reads SGHNT; CDR2 reads YYREEE (reference sequence). The CDR3 extends over 16 amino acids. The V segment lost 2 bases and the J segment 1 base; nucleotides outside the gene matches: 3. This CDR3 reads CASSLVLAGGTDTQYF. As DNA, the CDR3 is TGTGCCAGCAGCTTAGTACTAGCGGGGGGCACAGATACGCAGTATTTT.

The V call is TRBV30, the J call TRBJ2-7; D may be TRBD2 (6 bases). V was cut by 4 bases and J by 6 bases, with 10 bases left in between. This CDR3 comprises 11 residues. Germline CDR1 GTSNPN, CDR2 SVGIG (reference sequence). CDR3 in DNA: TGTGCCTGGACGTTGGGGGGCGAGCAGTACTTC. Translating gives CAWTLGGEQYF.

This chain joins TRBV6-1 and TRBJ2-6; the D gene is possibly TRBD1 (5 bases). The CDR3 is 16 residues long. V lost 2 bases, J lost 4 bases, and 12 bases lay in between. Per the germline V gene, CDR1 is MNHNS and CDR2 is SASEGT. CDR3 protein: CASSERAGYGANVLTF. Here the CDR3 DNA reads TGTGCCAGCAGTGAAAGGGCAGGGTACGGGGCCAACGTCCTGACTTTC.

V and J are TRBV13 and TRBJ2-7, with 7 bases lining up with TRBD1. The junction had 11 bases not matched to a gene; V was cut back by 8 bases and J by 4 bases. CDR1 is PRHDT and CDR2 is FYEKMQ in the germline V gene (reference sequence). This CDR3 contains 14 residues. The CDR3 coding sequence is TGTGCCAGCTCAAAACAGGGGAGTCGATACGAGCAGTACGTC. Encoded protein: CASSKQGSRYEQYV.

The J gene is TRBJ1-5, the V gene TRBV30; the D gene is possibly TRBD1 (6 bases). V lost 2 bases to trimming and J lost 7 bases, with 18 bases between them. The CDR3 has 15 residues. Germline lookup yields CDR1 GTSNPN and CDR2 SVGIG (reference sequence). The CDR3 nucleotides are TGTGCCTGGAGTCAGGGAACAGGGAAAGGACAGCCCCAGCATTTT. Its translation is CAWSQGTGKGQPQHF.

In nucleotides, the CDR3 is TGTGCCAGTCAAGCAGCAGCTCCAAACGACGCGAAGGAGGCCGAGCAGTACGTC. It translates to CASQAAAPNDAKEAEQYV. V gene TRBV21-1 combines with J gene TRBJ2-7; the D call in the table, TRBD2, was not verified against the DNA. TRBV21-1 is termed a pseudogene. This CDR3 contains 18 residues.

This clone was counted at least ten times. One end of the junction varies from germline; a read error may be responsible. The chain employs TRBV11-1 and TRBJ2-7; 8 nucleotides line up with TRBD1. This CDR3 is 14 amino acids long. The V gene's germline CDR1 is SGHAT and CDR2 FQDESV (reference sequence). CDR3 loop: CASRLETGAYEQYF. Here the CDR3 DNA reads TGTGCCAGCAGATTAGAGACAGGGGCCTACGAGCAGTACTTC.

V gene TRBV6-5 combines with J gene TRBJ2-2, with a weak D call TRBD2 (5 bases). Germline V gene sequence: CDR1 MNHEY, CDR2 SVGAGI. CDR3 length: 13 residues. Trimming left V 4 bases short and J 9 bases short, with 12 bases between. This chain's CDR3 is CASSSSGGRELFF. As DNA, the CDR3 is TGTGCCAGCAGTTCAAGCGGTGGGCGGGAGCTGTTTTTT.

V usage is TRBV14 and J usage is TRBJ2-3; TRBD1 matches 8 bases. Germline V gene sequence: CDR1 SGHDN, CDR2 FVKESK. The CDR3 loop spans 17 amino acids. V gave up 3 bases and J gave up 4 bases; unmatched junction bases: 12. The CDR3 region is CASSHLRTGQVADTQYF. The DNA of the CDR3 is TGTGCCAGCAGCCACCTACGGACAGGGCAGGTTGCAGATACGCAGTATTTT. Complete variable domain (other parts from reference TRBV14 and TRBJ2-3): EAGVTQFPSHSVIEKGQTVTLRCDPISGHDNLYWYRRVMGKEIKFLLHFVKESKQDESGMPNNRFLAERTGGTYSTLKVQPAELEDSGVYFCASSHLRTGQVADTQYFGPGTRLTVL.

The rearrangement links TRBV28 to TRBJ2-3; TRBD2 agrees at 7 bases. J was trimmed by 0 bases and V by 3 bases; bases with no gene match: 12. Looked up from germline, CDR1 is MDHEN and CDR2 is SYDVKM. CDR3 length: 18 amino acids. CDR3 sequence: CASSFFGGGRSSTDTQYF. The DNA of the CDR3 is TGTGCCAGCAGTTTCTTTGGCGGGGGTCGATCTAGCACAGATACGCAGTATTTT.

The chain joins TRBV19 to TRBJ1-2; 8 nucleotides align to TRBD1. The length of the CDR3 is 14 residues. The germline V gene encodes CDR1 LNHDA and CDR2 SQIVND (reference sequence). The V gene end was trimmed by 8 bases and the J gene end by 2 bases; junction bases not matched to a gene: 7. This chain's CDR3 is CASANRDRNYGYTF. The CDR3 DNA reads TGTGCCAGTGCAAACCGGGACAGGAACTATGGCTACACCTTC.